One TCR beta chain is described in this entry. Its antigen is not identified. Other nucleotide sequences from this sample produce the same CDR3. The data belong to a study of cytomegalovirus exposure and HLA in healthy donors. Germline V gene lookup returns CDR1 GTSNPN and CDR2 SVGIG (reference sequence). The CDR3 totals 15 residues. V gave up 1 base and J gave up 5 bases; unmatched junction bases: 6. PCR involved 60 Vbeta and 13 Jbeta primers. Profiling relied on immunoSEQ multiplex PCR, and the TCRdb table lists in-frame clones only, not all of them. The sample holds 200,000 to 250,000 clones, approximately 80% seen once. Study-level points and caveats: Specificity for CMV antigens was confirmed in vitro for three of the CMV-associated chains.

This chain joins TRBV30 and TRBJ1-4; TRBD1 agrees at 8 bases. The receptor comes from a girl aged 10 to 17 in good health and CMV-seronegative. Sequencing was carried out using PBMCs. The CDR3 nucleotides are TGTGCCTGGAGTGGACGGACAGGGAGGAATGAAAAACTGTTTTTT. Its translation: CAWSGRTGRNEKLFF. The entire variable domain, with the rest obtained from reference TRBV30 and TRBJ1-4, is as follows: SQTIHQWPATLVQPVGSPLSLECTVEGTSNPNLYWYRQAAGRGLQLLFYSVGIGQISSEVPQNLSASRPQDRQFILSSKKLLLSDSGFYLCAWSGRTGRNEKLFFGSGTQLSVL.